This is a list of T cell receptor beta chains from one sample in a study of cytomegalovirus exposure and HLA in healthy donors. Libraries were prepared by immunoSEQ multiplex PCR; TCRdb keeps only in-frame clonotypes and omits some of them. The top ten clones hold less than 3% of a sample with over 100,000 clones, roughly three fifths of them seen once. Sequencing was carried out using PBMCs. These receptors all stem from a woman aged 40 to 49 in good health and CMV-seronegative. The CDR3 runs from the conserved cysteine through the conserved F or W. D genes are given only for firm matches. For some rows the clone size is stated as once, few or many, or as a class when expanded; others skip it.

>TRBJ2-2|few|TRBV7-7|TRBD1
CASSLTGQGHGELFF
TGTGCCAGCAGCTTAACTGGACAGGGGCACGGGGAGCTGTTTTTT
>TRBJ1-1|-|TRBV2|TRBD1
CASSATGKVQSEAFF
TGTGCCAGCAGCGCGACAGGGAAAGTGCAGTCTGAAGCTTTCTTT
>TRBJ2-7|-|TRBV5-1|-
CASSPAGARSYEQYF
TGCGCCAGCAGCCCCGCGGGGGCGCGCTCCTACGAGCAGTACTTC
>TRBJ2-5|-|TRBV7-2|-
CASSLVGRETQYF
TGTGCCAGCAGCTTAGTTGGGAGGGAGACCCAGTACTTC
>TRBJ2-7|few|TRBV4-1|TRBD1
CASSRDRGQNYEQYF
TGCGCCAGCAGCCGCGACAGGGGGCAGAATTACGAGCAGTACTTC
>TRBJ2-7|-|TRBV5-1|-
CASSLDRAYYEQYF
TGCGCCAGCAGCTTGGACAGGGCGTACTACGAGCAGTACTTC
>TRBJ2-4|few|TRBV6-1|TRBD2
CASSAEVAGVKNIQYF
TGTGCCAGCAGTGCTGAGGTAGCGGGGGTCAAAAACATTCAGTACTTC
>TRBJ2-1|once|TRBV7-2|-
CASSLVDEQFF
TGTGCCAGCAGCTTAGTAGATGAGCAGTTCTTC
>TRBJ1-2|-|TRBV11-2|-
CASSSVQGFNGYTF
TGTGCCAGCAGCTCCGTACAGGGTTTTAATGGCTACACCTTC
>TRBJ2-3|-|TRBV6-6|-
CASSYSAGLTDTQYF
TGTGCCAGCAGTTACTCCGCGGGGCTCACAGATACGCAGTATTTT
>TRBJ2-4|-|TRBV18|TRBD1
CASSPRTDRGGRNIQYF
TGTGCCAGCTCACCTCGGACGGACAGGGGAGGAAGGAACATTCAGTACTTC
>TRBJ1-1|few|TRBV7-9|-
CASSLGGTGSNTEAFF
TGTGCCAGCAGCTTAGGGGGTACAGGAAGTAACACTGAAGCTTTCTTT
>TRBJ2-3|once|TRBV7-2|-
CASSPRQGGSTDTQYF
TGTGCCAGCAGCCCCCGACAGGGAGGTAGCACAGATACGCAGTATTTT
>TRBJ2-3|-|TRBV6-4|TRBD2
CASSDGEAGGPDTQYF
TGTGCCAGCAGTGACGGTGAGGCGGGGGGCCCAGATACGCAGTATTTT